This T cell receptor beta chain was recovered during a study of OX40 agonist ivuxolimab in advanced cancers. On the study more broadly: Patients received ivuxolimab, an intravenous treatment, every 2 weeks at 0.01 to 10 mg/kg.

Sequenced by immunoSEQ multiplex PCR; TCRdb stores in-frame clones only, minus some. This sample yields roughly 56,000 clones, of which about four fifths are seen a single time; approximately 4.3% belongs to the top ten. This CDR3 has 13 amino acids. Deletions cut 7 bases from V and 4 bases from J, with 13 bases between. Germline-derived CDR1 and CDR2 are MNHNS and SASEGT. The chain uses TRBV6-1 and TRBJ1-1, with D possibly TRBD1 on 5 matching bases. The starting material was CD4+ or CD8+ T cells sorted from blood, obtained in a trial of the OX40 agonist ivuxolimab. The sequence was collected from an adult with an advanced solid tumor such as melanoma, head and neck, liver or kidney cancer. The CDR3, as DNA: TGTGCCAGCAATGGGAGGGGAAGCACTGAAGCTTTCTTT. This codes for CASNGRGSTEAFF.